Reported below is one T cell receptor beta chain. No antigen is known for it. Sequencing of TCR beta was undertaken in CD8+ and CD4+ T cells derived from blood. This entry comes from a study of CD8 T cells in Susac syndrome. On the study more broadly: When blood was drawn, the patients with Susac syndrome were therapy-naive, on corticosteroids, or on intravenous immunoglobulin alone. Study-level results: The authors acknowledged that the study's TCR sequencing and HLA analysis involved relatively few individuals.

From germline, CDR1 is SGHAT and CDR2 FQNNGV. The CDR3 has 16 residues. Between the trimmed V and J ends, which lost 5 bases and 7 bases, there was a span of 18 bases. With random hexamers, 0.5 to 1 ug RNA was reverse transcribed. Amplification of the TCR beta CDR3 was carried out by immunoSEQ multiplex PCR, which spanned a total of 54 Vbeta and 13 Jbeta segments. One entry per CDR3 protein results from TCRdb running MiXCR on the immunoSEQ multiplex PCR reads. Seen here are roughly 150,000 distinct CDR3 sequences, about 94% observed once, and the top ten hold 0.065% to 0.095%. The genes are TRBV11-2 and TRBJ1-6; D is possibly TRBD1 (5 bases). This receptor was taken from a human donor with Susac syndrome. Sequenced: CD4+ T cells from PBMCs. Here the CDR3 reads CASSPQDGFRNSPLHF. The CDR3 nucleotides are TGTGCCAGCAGCCCACAGGACGGATTTCGAAATTCACCCCTCCACTTT.